This T cell receptor beta chain derives from a study of OX40 agonist ivuxolimab in advanced cancers. Overall study context: Recorded diagnoses for dose-escalation patients were hepatocellular carcinoma, melanoma, renal cell or head and neck cancer.

Deletions cut 1 base from V and 4 bases from J, with 10 bases between. This CDR3 has 15 amino acids. Germline loops: CDR1 SGHVS, CDR2 FNYEAQ. Whole-study findings and limits: Expanded clones were, on average, more numerous among CD8+ T cells than CD4+. The 0.1-3.0 mg/kg partial responders had among the lowest clonal expansion.

TCRdb's copy holds only in-frame clones and misses some; the assay was immunoSEQ multiplex PCR. The sample records about 97,000 clones, less than 90% being singletons. Patients had blood sampled at baseline and again on cycle 4 day 1 and cycle 7 day 1. In this sample, this clone turned up a few times. Its antigen is unidentified. The rearrangement uses TRBV7-6 and TRBJ2-2; D is ambiguous. This TCR was sampled from an adult with an advanced solid tumor such as melanoma, head and neck, liver or kidney cancer. The sequenced sample was CD4+ or CD8+ T cells sorted from blood, obtained in a trial of the OX40 agonist ivuxolimab. The CDR3 DNA reads TGTGCCAGCAGCTTAGAACGGGTGGGCACCGGGGAGCTGTTTTTT. Protein product: CASSLERVGTGELFF.